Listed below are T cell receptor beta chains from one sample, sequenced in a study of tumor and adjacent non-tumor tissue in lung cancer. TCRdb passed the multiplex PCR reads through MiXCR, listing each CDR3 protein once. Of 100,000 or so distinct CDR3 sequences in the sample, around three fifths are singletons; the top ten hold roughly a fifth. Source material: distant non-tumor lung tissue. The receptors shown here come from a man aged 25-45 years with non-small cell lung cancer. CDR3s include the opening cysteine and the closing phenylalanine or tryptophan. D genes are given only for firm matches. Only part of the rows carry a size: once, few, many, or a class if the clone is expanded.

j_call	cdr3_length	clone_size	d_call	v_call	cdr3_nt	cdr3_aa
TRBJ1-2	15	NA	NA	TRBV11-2	TGTGTCAGCAGTAAGTCGGTAGTCACTAACTATGGCTACACCTTC	CVSSKSVVTNYGYTF
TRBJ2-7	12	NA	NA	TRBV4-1	TGCGCCAGCATCCAAGATTTTGCCGAGGAGTACTTT	CASIQDFAEEYF
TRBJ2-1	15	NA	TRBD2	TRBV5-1	TGCGCCAGCAGTTACCCGGGACTAGCAGGCAATGAGCAGTTCTTC	CASSYPGLAGNEQFF
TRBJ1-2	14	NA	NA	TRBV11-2	TGTGCCAGCCGCGCCCAGGCGGTTACCAATGGCTACACCTTC	CASRAQAVTNGYTF
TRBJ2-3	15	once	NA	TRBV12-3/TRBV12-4	TGTGCCAGTAATTTAGATGGAGCGGTGGCGAATACGCAGTATTTT	CASNLDGAVANTQYF
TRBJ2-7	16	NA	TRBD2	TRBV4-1	TGCGCCAGCAGCCAGAAGGGATTAGCGGGAGGGAATGAGCAGTACTTC	CASSQKGLAGGNEQYF
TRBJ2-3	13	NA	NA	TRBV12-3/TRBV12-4	TGTGCCAGCAGTTCACTAAGGGCCGAGGCGCAATATTTT	CASSSLRAEAQYF
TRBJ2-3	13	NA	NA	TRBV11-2	TGTACCAGCAGCCACAGTGGGGGCGATACGCAGTATTTT	CTSSHSGGDTQYF
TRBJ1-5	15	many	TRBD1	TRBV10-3	TGTGCCATCAGTAGGACGGGACAGGCTGACCAGCCCCAGCATTTT	CAISRTGQADQPQHF
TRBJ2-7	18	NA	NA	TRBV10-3	TGTGCCATCAGTGAGTCGCCACCCCGGATAGGGGACGGCTACGAGCAGTACTTC	CAISESPPRIGDGYEQYF
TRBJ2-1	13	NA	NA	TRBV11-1	TGCGCTAGCAGCCTAGGGGCTGTCAATGAGCAGTTCTTC	CASSLGAVNEQFF
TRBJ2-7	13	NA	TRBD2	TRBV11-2	TGTACCAGCACCACGGGCGGGAGAGACGAGCAGTACTTC	CTSTTGGRDEQYF
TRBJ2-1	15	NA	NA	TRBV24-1	TGTACCACCAGTGATCTCAGGGCGGGTCACAATGAGCAGTTCTTC	CTTSDLRAGHNEQFF
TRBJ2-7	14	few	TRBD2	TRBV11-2	TGTGCCAACAGCTCCGGACTAGCGGGAGAACAGCAGTACTTC	CANSSGLAGEQQYF
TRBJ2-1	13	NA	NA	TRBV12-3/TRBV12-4	TGTGCCAGGAGCCGCAGGGGGGAGAATGAGCAGTTCTTC	CARSRRGENEQFF
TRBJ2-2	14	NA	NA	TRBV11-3	TGTGCCAACAGCTTGAAGGGATTCACCGTGGAGCTGTTTTTT	CANSLKGFTVELFF
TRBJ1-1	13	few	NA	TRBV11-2	TGTGCCAGCAGCCCGTGGGCGAACACTGAAGCTTTCTTT	CASSPWANTEAFF
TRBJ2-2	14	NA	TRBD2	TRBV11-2	TGTCCCAGCAGCGTTAGCGGGGGGGTCGGGGAACTGTTTTTT	CPSSVSGGVGELFF
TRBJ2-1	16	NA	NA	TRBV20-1	TGCAGTGCCAGGCTCCCCTGGGGGAGCTTTAACAATGGGCAGTTCTTC	CSARLPWGSFNNGQFF
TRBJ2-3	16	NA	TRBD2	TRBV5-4	TGTGCCAGCAGCTCGTCCCAGTGGGGGGGTAGAGATACGCATTATTTT	CASSSSQWGGRDTHYF
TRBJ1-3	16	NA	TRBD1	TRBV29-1	TGCAGCGATGAAGACCCTCAAGGGGGCTCTGGAAACAGCATATATTTT	CSDEDPQGGSGNSIYF
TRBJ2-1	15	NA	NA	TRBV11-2	TGTGCCTGCAGTTTAGAGGCTGGGGAATACAATGAGCAGTTCTTC	CACSLEAGEYNEQFF
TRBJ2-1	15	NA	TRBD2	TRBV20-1	TGCAGTGCCAGGTCTGGGACTAGCATTCTCCATGAGCAGTTCTTC	CSARSGTSILHEQFF
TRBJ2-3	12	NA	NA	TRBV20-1	TGCAGTGCCACAGCTAGCACAAATATGCAGTATTTT	CSATASTNMQYF
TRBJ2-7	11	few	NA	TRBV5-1	TGCGCCAGTACTGGGGACCGGTCGTCGTACTTC	CASTGDRSSYF
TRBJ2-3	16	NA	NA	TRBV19	TGTTCCAGTAGTATTAATAAAAGGGACGGTCCAGATACGCAGTATTTT	CSSSINKRDGPDTQYF
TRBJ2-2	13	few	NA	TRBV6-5	TGTGCCAGCAGTTGCTCCCCCACCGGGGAGCTGTTTTTT	CASSCSPTGELFF
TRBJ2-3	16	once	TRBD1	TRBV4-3	TGCGCCAGCAGCCAAGACTGGACAGGGGGCTTAAATACGCAGTATTTT	CASSQDWTGGLNTQYF
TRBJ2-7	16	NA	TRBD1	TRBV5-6	TGTACCAGCAGCTTGTTATTGGGACAGGCTACCTACGAGCAGTACTTC	CTSSLLLGQATYEQYF